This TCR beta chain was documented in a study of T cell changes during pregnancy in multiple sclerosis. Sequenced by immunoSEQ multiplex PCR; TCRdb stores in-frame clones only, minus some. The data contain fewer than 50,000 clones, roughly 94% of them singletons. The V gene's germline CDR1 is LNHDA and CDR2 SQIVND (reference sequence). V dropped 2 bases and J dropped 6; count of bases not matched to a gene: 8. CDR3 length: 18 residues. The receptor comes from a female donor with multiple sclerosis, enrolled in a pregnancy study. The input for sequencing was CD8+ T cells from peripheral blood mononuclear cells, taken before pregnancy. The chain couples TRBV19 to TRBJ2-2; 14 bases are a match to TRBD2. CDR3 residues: CASSILGTSGRVPGELFF. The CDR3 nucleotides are TGTGCCAGTAGTATACTTGGGACTAGCGGGAGAGTGCCCGGGGAGCTGTTTTTT.